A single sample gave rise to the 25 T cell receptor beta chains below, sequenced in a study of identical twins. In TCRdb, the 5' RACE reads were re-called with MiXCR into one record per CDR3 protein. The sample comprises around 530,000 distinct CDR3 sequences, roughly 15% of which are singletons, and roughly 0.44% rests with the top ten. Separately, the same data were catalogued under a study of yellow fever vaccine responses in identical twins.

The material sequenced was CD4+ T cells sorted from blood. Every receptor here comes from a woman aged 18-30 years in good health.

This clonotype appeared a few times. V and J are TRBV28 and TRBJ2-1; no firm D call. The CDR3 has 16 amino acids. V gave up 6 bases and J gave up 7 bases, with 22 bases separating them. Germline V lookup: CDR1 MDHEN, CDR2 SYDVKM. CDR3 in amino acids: CASSPRRPSSVNEQFF. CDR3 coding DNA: TGTGCCAGCAGCCCCCGCAGGCCCAGTAGTGTGAATGAGCAGTTCTTC.

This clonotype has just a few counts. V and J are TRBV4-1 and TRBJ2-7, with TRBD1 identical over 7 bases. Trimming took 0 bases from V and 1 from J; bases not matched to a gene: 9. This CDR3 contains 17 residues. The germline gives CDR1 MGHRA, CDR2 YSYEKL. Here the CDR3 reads CASSQDRLGGASYEQYF. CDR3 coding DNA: TGCGCCAGCAGCCAAGATAGATTAGGGGGCGCGTCCTACGAGCAGTACTTC.

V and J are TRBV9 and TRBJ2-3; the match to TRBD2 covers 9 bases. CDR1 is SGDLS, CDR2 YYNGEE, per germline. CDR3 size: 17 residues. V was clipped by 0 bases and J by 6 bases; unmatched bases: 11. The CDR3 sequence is CASSVAVGGGAADTQYF. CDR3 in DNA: TGTGCCAGCAGCGTAGCTGTAGGCGGGGGGGCCGCGGATACGCAGTATTTT.

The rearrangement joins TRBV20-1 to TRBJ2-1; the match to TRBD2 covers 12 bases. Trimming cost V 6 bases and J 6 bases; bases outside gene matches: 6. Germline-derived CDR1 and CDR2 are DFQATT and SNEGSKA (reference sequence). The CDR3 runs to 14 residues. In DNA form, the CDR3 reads TGCAGTGCCGCTAGCGGGGGGGCCACCAATGAGCAGTTCTTC. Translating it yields CSAASGGATNEQFF.

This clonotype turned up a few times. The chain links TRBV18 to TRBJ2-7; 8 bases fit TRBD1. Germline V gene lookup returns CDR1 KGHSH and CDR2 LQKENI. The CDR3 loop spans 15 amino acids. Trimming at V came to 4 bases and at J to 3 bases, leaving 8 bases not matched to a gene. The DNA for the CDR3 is TGTGCCAGCTCACTAGGGACAGGTGGAGGCTACGAGCAGTACGTC. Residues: CASSLGTGGGYEQYV.

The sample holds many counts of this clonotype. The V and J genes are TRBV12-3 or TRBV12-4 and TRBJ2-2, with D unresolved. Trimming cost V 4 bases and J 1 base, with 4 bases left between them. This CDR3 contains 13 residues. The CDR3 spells CASSYLNTGELFF. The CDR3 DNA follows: TGTGCCAGCAGTTACCTGAACACCGGGGAGCTGTTTTTT.

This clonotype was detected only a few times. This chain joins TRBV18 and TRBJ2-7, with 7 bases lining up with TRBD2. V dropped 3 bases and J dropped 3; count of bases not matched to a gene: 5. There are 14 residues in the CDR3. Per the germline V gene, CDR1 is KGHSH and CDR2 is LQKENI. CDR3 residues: CASSPGREGYEQYF. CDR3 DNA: TGTGCCAGCTCACCTGGCAGGGAGGGCTACGAGCAGTACTTC.

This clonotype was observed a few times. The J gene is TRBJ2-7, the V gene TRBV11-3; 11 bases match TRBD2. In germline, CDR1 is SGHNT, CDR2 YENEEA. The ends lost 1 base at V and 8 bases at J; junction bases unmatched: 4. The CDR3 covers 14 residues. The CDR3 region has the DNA TGTGCCAGCAGCTTAGGACTAGCGGGAAGTCAGCAGTACTTC. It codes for CASSLGLAGSQQYF.

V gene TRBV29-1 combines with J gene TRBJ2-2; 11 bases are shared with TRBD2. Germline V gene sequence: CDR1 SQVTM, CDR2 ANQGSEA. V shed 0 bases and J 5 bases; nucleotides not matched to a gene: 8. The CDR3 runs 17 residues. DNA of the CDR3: TGCAGCGTTGAAGATAAACTAGCGGGAGTTGGTACCGGGGAGCTGTTTTTT. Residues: CSVEDKLAGVGTGELFF.

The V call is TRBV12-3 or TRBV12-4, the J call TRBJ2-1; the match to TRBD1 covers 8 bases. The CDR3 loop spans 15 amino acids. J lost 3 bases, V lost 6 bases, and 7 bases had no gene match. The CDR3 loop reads CASSWGQAGYNEQFF. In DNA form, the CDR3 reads TGTGCCAGCAGCTGGGGACAGGCGGGCTACAATGAGCAGTTCTTC.

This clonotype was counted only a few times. CDR3 amino acids: CASSQFGFEQFF. The CDR3 nucleotides read TGTGCCAGCAGCCAGTTCGGGTTTGAGCAGTTCTTC. The V and J genes are TRBV12-3 or TRBV12-4 and TRBJ2-1; D unclear. Between the trimmed V and J ends, which lost 6 bases and 9 bases, there was a span of 12 bases. The CDR3 has 12 amino acids.

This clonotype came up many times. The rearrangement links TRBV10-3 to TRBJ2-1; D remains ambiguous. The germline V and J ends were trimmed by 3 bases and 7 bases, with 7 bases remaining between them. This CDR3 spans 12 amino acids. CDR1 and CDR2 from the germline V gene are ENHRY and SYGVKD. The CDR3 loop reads CAISDFGNEQFF. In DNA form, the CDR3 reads TGTGCCATCAGTGATTTTGGGAATGAGCAGTTCTTC.

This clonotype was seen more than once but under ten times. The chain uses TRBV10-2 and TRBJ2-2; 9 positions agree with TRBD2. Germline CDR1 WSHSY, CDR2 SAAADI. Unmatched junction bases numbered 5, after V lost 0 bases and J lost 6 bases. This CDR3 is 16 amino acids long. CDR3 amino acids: CASSESFTSGPGELFF. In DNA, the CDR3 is TGCGCCAGCAGTGAGTCCTTTACTAGCGGGCCCGGGGAGCTGTTTTTT.

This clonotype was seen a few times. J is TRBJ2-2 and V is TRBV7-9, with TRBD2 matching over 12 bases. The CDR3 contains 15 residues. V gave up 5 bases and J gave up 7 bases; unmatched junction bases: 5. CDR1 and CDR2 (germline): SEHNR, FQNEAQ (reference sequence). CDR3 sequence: CASSKTSGSGGELFF. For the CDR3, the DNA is TGTGCCAGCAGCAAGACTAGCGGGAGCGGCGGGGAGCTGTTTTTT.

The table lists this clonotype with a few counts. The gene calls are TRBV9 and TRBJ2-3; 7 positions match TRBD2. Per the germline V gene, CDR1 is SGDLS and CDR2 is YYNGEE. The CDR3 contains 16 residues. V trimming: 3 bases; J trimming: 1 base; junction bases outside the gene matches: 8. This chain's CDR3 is CASSALLGGGTDTQYF. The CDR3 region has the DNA TGTGCCAGCAGCGCGCTACTTGGGGGGGGCACAGATACGCAGTATTTT.

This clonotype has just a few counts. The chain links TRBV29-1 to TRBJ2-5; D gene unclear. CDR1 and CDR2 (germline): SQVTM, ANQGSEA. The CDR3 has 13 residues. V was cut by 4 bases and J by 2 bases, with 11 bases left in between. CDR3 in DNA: TGCAGCGTTGTTATAGGCAGTCAAGAGACCCAGTACTTC. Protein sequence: CSVVIGSQETQYF.

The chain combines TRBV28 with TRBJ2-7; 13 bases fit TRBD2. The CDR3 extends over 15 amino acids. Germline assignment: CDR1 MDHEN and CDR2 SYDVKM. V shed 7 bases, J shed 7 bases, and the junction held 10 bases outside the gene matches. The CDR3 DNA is TGTGCCAGCACCTTAGGAGGACTAGCGGGAGTTGAGCAGTACTTC. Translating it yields CASTLGGLAGVEQYF.

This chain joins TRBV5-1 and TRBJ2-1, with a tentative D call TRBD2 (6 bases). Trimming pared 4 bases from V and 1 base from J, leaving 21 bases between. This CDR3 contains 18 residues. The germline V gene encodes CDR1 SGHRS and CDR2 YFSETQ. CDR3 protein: CASSPRELVVGSYNEQFF. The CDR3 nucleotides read TGCGCCAGCAGCCCCCGGGAGCTCGTCGTCGGGTCCTACAATGAGCAGTTCTTC.

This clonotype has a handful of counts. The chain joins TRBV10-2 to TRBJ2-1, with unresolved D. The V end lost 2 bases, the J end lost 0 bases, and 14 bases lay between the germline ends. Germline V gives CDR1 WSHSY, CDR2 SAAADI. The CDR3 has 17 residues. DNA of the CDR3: TGCGCCAGCAGTGAGCTAGTTTCGGCTAGCTCCTACAATGAGCAGTTCTTC. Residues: CASSELVSASSYNEQFF.

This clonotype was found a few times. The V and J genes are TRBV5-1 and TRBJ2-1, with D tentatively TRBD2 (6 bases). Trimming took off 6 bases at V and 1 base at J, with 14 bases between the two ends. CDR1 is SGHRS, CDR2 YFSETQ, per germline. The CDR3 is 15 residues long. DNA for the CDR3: TGCGCCAGCATCGCGTCCGGGGGTTCCTACAATGAGCAGTTCTTC. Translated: CASIASGGSYNEQFF.

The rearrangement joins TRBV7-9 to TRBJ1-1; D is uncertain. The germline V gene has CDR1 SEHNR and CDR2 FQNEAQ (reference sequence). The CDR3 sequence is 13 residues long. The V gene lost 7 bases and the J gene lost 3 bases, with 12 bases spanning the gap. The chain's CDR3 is CASTAERYTEAFF. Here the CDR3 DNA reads TGTGCCAGCACCGCAGAGAGGTACACTGAAGCTTTCTTT.

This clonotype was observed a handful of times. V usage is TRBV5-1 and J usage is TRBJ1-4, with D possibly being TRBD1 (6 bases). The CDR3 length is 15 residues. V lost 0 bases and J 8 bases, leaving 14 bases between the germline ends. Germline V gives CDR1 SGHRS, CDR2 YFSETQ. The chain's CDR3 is CASSLATGLREKLFF. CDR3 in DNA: TGCGCCAGCAGCTTGGCTACAGGGCTTCGGGAAAAACTGTTTTTT.

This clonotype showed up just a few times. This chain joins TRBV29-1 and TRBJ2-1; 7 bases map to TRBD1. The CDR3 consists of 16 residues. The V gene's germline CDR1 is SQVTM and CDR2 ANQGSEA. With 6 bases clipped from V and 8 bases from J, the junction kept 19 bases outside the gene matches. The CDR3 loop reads CSVQNPPGQAFDEQFF. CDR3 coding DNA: TGCAGCGTCCAAAACCCCCCAGGACAGGCTTTCGATGAGCAGTTCTTC.

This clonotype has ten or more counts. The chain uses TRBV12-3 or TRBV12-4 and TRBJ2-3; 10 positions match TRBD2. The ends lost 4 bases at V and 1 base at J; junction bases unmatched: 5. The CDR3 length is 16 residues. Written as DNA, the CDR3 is TGTGCCAGCAGTTCCCACGGGACTAGCGGCACAGATACGCAGTATTTT. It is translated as CASSSHGTSGTDTQYF.

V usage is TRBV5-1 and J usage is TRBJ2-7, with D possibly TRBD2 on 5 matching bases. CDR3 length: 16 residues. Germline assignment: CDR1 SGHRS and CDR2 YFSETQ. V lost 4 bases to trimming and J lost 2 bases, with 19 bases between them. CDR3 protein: CASSPSPPRGAYEQYF. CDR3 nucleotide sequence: TGCGCCAGCAGCCCGAGTCCTCCCCGGGGTGCCTACGAGCAGTACTTC.